What follows are 20 T cell receptor beta chains derived from one specimen sequenced in a study of cytomegalovirus exposure and HLA in healthy donors. It was with 60 Vbeta and 13 Jbeta primers that the PCR ran. Libraries were prepared by immunoSEQ multiplex PCR; TCRdb keeps only in-frame clonotypes and omits some of them. Altogether about 280,000 clones are present, 85% to 90% being singletons, with the ten largest covering about 2%. Specimen: PBMCs. These TCRs come from a woman between 18 and 29 years old in good health and CMV-seronegative.

The chain joins TRBV5-4 to TRBJ2-2, with TRBD2 as a possible D gene (5 bases). V gave up 5 bases and J gave up 5 bases, with 16 bases separating them. The CDR3 has 15 residues. Germline lookup yields CDR1 SGHNT and CDR2 YYREEE (reference sequence). CDR3 sequence: CASSSVTPGTGELFF. The CDR3 bases are TGTGCCAGCAGTTCGGTCACCCCGGGGACCGGGGAGCTGTTTTTT.

The genes are TRBV7-8 and TRBJ2-7; D remains unclear. CDR1 is SGHVS, CDR2 FQNEAQ, per germline. Between the trimmed V and J ends, which lost 4 bases and 0 bases, there was a span of 4 bases. This CDR3 comprises 12 residues. The CDR3 reads CASSWSSYEQYF. CDR3 DNA sequence: TGTGCCAGCAGCTGGAGCTCCTACGAGCAGTACTTC.

The V and J genes are TRBV5-1 and TRBJ1-1, with 10 bases matching TRBD1. The V gene's germline CDR1 is SGHRS and CDR2 YFSETQ. The CDR3 is made up of 15 amino acids. V lost 0 bases to trimming and J lost 4 bases; unmatched junction nucleotides: 3. CDR3 in amino acids: CASSLAGQGSTEAFF. In DNA, the CDR3 is TGCGCCAGCAGCTTGGCGGGACAGGGGAGCACTGAAGCTTTCTTT.

The sample holds a few counts of this clone. The rearrangement links TRBV4-1 to TRBJ1-1, with D possibly being TRBD1 (6 bases). The germline V and J ends were trimmed by 2 bases and 0 bases, with 16 bases remaining between them. The CDR3 covers 17 residues. The germline CDR1 and CDR2 sequences are MGHRA and YSYEKL. CDR3 in amino acids: CASSQLGTGIMNTEAFF. The CDR3 DNA reads TGCGCCAGCAGCCAATTAGGAACAGGGATAATGAACACTGAAGCTTTCTTT.

This clone was recorded only once. This sequence joins TRBV18 and TRBJ2-3; TRBD2 agrees at 10 bases. Germline values: CDR1 KGHSH, CDR2 LQKENI. This CDR3 contains 17 residues. The junction had 5 bases not matched to a gene; V was cut back by 0 bases and J by 2 bases. CDR3 region: CASSPPRAGGFTDTQYF. The CDR3 DNA reads as TGTGCCAGCTCACCACCCAGAGCGGGGGGGTTCACAGATACGCAGTATTTT.

The genes are TRBV6-5 and TRBJ1-1, with D perhaps TRBD1 (5 bases). The germline V gene has CDR1 MNHEY and CDR2 SVGAGI. This CDR3 has 16 residues. The germline V and J ends were trimmed by 0 bases and 9 bases, with 20 bases remaining between them. The CDR3 here is CASSYSMGSEGVQAFF. The CDR3 bases are TGTGCCAGCAGTTACTCGATGGGGTCAGAAGGGGTCCAAGCTTTCTTT.

This clone was detected once. The junction departs from the called germline gene at one end, perhaps through a read error. This rearrangement joins TRBV7-3 to TRBJ2-3; 12 bases are shared with TRBD2. The length of the CDR3 is 13 residues. CDR1 and CDR2 from the germline V gene are SGHTA and FQGTGA. The CDR3 DNA reads as TGTGCCAGCAGCGTAACTAGCGGGGGGACGCAGTATTTT. The encoded protein is CASSVTSGGTQYF.

The chain combines TRBV18 with TRBJ1-1; unclear D gene. The CDR3 loop spans 14 amino acids. V lost 6 bases and J 1 base, leaving 12 bases between the germline ends. Germline assignment: CDR1 KGHSH and CDR2 LQKENI. The CDR3 loop reads CASSEGTKNTEAFF. The CDR3 DNA sequence: TGTGCCAGCTCCGAGGGAACGAAGAACACTGAAGCTTTCTTT.

DNA for the CDR3: TGTGCCAGCAGTGGTCCCAATACAGGGGGCCTTCGATATGGCTACACCTTC. It codes for CASSGPNTGGLRYGYTF. The J gene is TRBJ1-2, the V gene TRBV6-1; 9 bases are a match to TRBD1. This CDR3 comprises 17 residues. CDR1 and CDR2 from the germline V gene are MNHNS and SASEGT. The V segment lost 4 bases and the J segment 5 bases; nucleotides outside the gene matches: 14.

CDR3 bases: TGTGCCAGCAGCGGCCTCCCCAGGGGCGAGGGTCAGCCCCAGCATTTT. This codes for CASSGLPRGEGQPQHF. V usage is TRBV2 and J usage is TRBJ1-5; D is perhaps TRBD1 (6 bases). Per germline, CDR1 SNHLY and CDR2 FYNNEI. V was cut by 6 bases and J by 6 bases, with 21 bases left in between. The CDR3 is 16 residues long.

The chain couples TRBV30 to TRBJ2-5, with 8 bases lining up with TRBD2. The junction had 6 bases not matched to a gene; V was cut back by 5 bases and J by 1 base. This CDR3 region has 14 residues. Germline-derived CDR1 and CDR2 are GTSNPN and SVGIG (reference sequence). As DNA, the CDR3 is TGTGCCTGGCGGGGGGGTACCATCCAAGAGACCCAGTACTTC. It codes for CAWRGGTIQETQYF.

The V call is TRBV7-7, the J call TRBJ2-2, with TRBD2 matching over 7 bases. Germline CDR1 and CDR2: SSHAT and FNYEAQ (reference sequence). This CDR3 is 15 amino acids long. The trim removed 5 bases at V and 2 bases at J, leaving 5 bases unmatched. The CDR3 loop is CASSTSAGNTGELFF. CDR3 coding DNA: TGTGCCAGCAGCACTAGCGCCGGAAACACCGGGGAGCTGTTTTTT.

As concerns this clone: Additional DNA sequences in this sample encode the identical CDR3. The chain couples TRBV6-6 to TRBJ1-6; maybe TRBD1 (6 bases). The germline gives CDR1 MNHNY, CDR2 SVGAGI (reference sequence). V shed 8 bases and J shed 7 bases, with 15 bases lying between them. The CDR3 is 14 amino acids. As DNA, the CDR3 is TGTGCCAGCGCTCGGGCAGGGGAAAATTCACCCCTCCACTTT. It codes for CASARAGENSPLHF.

The V and J genes are TRBV6-6 and TRBJ2-5, with 9 bases matching TRBD2. The CDR3 length is 16 residues. Germline V gene data show CDR1 as MNHNY and CDR2 as SVGAGI (reference sequence). The ends lost 9 bases at V and 4 bases at J; junction bases unmatched: 15. For the CDR3, the DNA is TGTGCCAGTTTTGAGAGCGGGGGGCCCCGAGGAGAGACCCAGTACTTC. Translated, it gives CASFESGGPRGETQYF.

This chain uses TRBV6-6 with TRBJ2-3, with D perhaps matching TRBD2 (6 bases). The germline gives CDR1 MNHNY, CDR2 SVGAGI (reference sequence). The CDR3 has 12 residues. The germline V and J ends were trimmed by 9 bases and 5 bases, with 12 bases remaining between them. The CDR3 sequence: CASAGFGDTQYF. The CDR3 nucleotides read TGTGCCAGTGCGGGGTTCGGAGATACGCAGTATTTT.

As for this clone: Since no conserved phenylalanine or tryptophan closes the CDR3, a read error is the likely cause. It is unclear where the CDR3 begins or ends on the DNA, so no DNA is shown, and the CDR3 is as TCRdb lists it. The CDR3 sequence: CASLDRERRS. The chain combines TRBV2 with TRBJ1-2; TRBD1, the table's D call, lacks a check against the DNA. From its first to its last residue, the CDR3 has 10 amino acids. The germline V gene encodes CDR1 SNHLY and CDR2 FYNNEI.

The chain recombines TRBV6-5 with TRBJ2-7; D is possibly TRBD1 (6 bases). Germline lookup yields CDR1 MNHEY and CDR2 SVGAGI. This CDR3 region has 15 residues. V was shortened by 4 bases and J by 3 bases, with 16 bases between the two germline ends. The chain's CDR3 is CASSLNTDSNYEQYF. CDR3 nucleotides: TGTGCCAGCAGTTTGAATACGGACAGTAACTACGAGCAGTACTTC.

The chain employs TRBV6-5 and TRBJ2-2, with 8 bases that match TRBD1. The CDR3 length is 16 residues. From germline, CDR1 is MNHEY and CDR2 SVGAGI. The J segment lost 1 base and the V segment lost 3 bases, leaving 4 bases of the junction unmatched. The CDR3 loop reads CASSYPGTGNTGELFF. CDR3 DNA sequence: TGTGCCAGCAGTTATCCCGGGACAGGGAACACCGGGGAGCTGTTTTTT.

The chain links TRBV11-2 to TRBJ1-3; possible D gene TRBD1, 5 bases. Germline loops: CDR1 SGHAT, CDR2 FQNNGV. Trimming left V 3 bases short and J 0 bases short, with 12 bases between. The CDR3 consists of 16 residues. The CDR3 nucleotides are TGTGCCAGCAGCTTGGCAGGGTACTTCTCTGGAAACACCATATATTTT. It translates to CASSLAGYFSGNTIYF.

The V call is TRBV9, the J call TRBJ1-4; tentative D call: TRBD1 (5 bases). CDR1 SGDLS and CDR2 YYNGEE come from the germline V gene. Trimming cost V 1 base and J 7 bases, with 5 bases left between them. The CDR3 is 12 residues long. DNA for the CDR3: TGTGCCAGCAGCGTACAGGGTGAAAAACTGTTTTTT. It encodes CASSVQGEKLFF.